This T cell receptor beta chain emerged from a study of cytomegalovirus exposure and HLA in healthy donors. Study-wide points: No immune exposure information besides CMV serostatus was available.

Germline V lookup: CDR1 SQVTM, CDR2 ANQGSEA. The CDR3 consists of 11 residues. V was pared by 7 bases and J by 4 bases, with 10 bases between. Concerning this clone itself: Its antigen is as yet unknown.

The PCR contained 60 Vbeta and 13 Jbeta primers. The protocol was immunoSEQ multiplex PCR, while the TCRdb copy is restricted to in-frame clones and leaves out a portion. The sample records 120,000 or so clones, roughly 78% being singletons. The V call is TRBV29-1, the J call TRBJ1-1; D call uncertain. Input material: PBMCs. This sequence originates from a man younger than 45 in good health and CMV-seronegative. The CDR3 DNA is TGCAGCGGGACCGAGGGCACTGAAGCTTTCTTT. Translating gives CSGTEGTEAFF.